This T cell receptor beta chain came from a study of early T cells in non-severe SARS-CoV-2 infection. Study-wide background: The chains were unpaired, and the sequenced material was bulk RNA from unsorted whole blood.

Study-wide points: A preference for anti-spike CD8 responses marked VDJdb matching, which missed private and CD4 specificities.

This clonotype was counted at least ten times. Its specificity is unknown. Individual cDNA molecules each received unique molecular identifiers attached to them. TCRdb analysed the 5' RACE reads with MiXCR anew, one entry per CDR3 protein. The sample includes 70,000 to 90,000 distinct CDR3 sequences, over 9% of them seen just once. Germline V CDR1 and CDR2: MGHDK, SYGVNS. CDR3 length equals 13 residues. V lost 5 bases and J lost 4, with 11 bases in between. The chain carries TRBV25-1 and TRBJ2-5, with no clear D. The TCR originated in an adult who was a healthcare worker with PCR-confirmed SARS-CoV-2 infection or an uninfected control (not recorded which). Specimen: whole blood. The CDR3 nucleotides are TGTGCCAGCAGTCCGCCCTACTTAGAGACCCAGTACTTC. Protein sequence: CASSPPYLETQYF.